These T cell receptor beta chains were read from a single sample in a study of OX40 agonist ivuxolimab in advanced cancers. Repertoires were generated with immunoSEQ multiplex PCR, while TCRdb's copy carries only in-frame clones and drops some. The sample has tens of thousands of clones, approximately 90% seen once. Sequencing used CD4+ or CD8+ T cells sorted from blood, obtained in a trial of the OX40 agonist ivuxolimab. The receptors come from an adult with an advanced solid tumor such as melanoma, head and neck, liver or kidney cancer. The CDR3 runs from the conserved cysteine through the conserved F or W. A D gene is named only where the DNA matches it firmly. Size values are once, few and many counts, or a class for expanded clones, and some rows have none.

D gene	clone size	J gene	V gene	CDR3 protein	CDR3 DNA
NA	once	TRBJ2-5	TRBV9	CASSTPSRASQETQYF	TGTGCCAGCAGCACTCCCTCCCGGGCTAGCCAAGAGACCCAGTACTTC
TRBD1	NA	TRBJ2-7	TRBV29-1	CSARDRGDEQYF	TGCAGCGCCCGGGACAGGGGTGACGAGCAGTACTTC
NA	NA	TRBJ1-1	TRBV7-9	CASNRDHTEAFF	TGTGCCAGCAACAGGGACCACACTGAAGCTTTCTTT
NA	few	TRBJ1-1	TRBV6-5	CASSNQENTEAFF	TGTGCCAGCAGCAATCAGGAGAACACTGAAGCTTTCTTT
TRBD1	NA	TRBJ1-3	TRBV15	CATSRVAGGTGNTIYF	TGTGCCACCAGCAGAGTTGCAGGGGGCACTGGAAACACCATATATTTT
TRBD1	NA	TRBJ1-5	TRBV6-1	CASSEQGQGGVQPQHF	TGTGCCAGCAGTGAACAGGGACAGGGAGGAGTTCAGCCCCAGCATTTT
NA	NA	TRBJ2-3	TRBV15	CATSFQILTDTQYF	TGTGCCACCAGCTTCCAAATTCTCACAGATACGCAGTATTTT
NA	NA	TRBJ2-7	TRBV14	CASSQAYGLYEQYF	TGTGCCAGCAGCCAGGCCTACGGGTTATACGAGCAGTACTTC
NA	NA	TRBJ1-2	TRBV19	CASSPGAWGYTF	TGTGCCAGTAGTCCAGGGGCTTGGGGCTACACCTTC
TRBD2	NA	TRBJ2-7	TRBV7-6	CASSLANPVVASGKDEQYF	TGTGCCAGCAGCTTAGCGAATCCCGTAGTGGCTAGCGGGAAAGACGAGCAGTACTTC
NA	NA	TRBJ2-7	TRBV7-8	CASSLPRDASSYEQYF	TGTGCCAGCAGCTTACCCCGGGACGCCTCCTCCTACGAGCAGTACTTC
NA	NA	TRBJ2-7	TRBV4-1	CASSQKGGEQYF	TGCGCCAGCAGCCAAAAGGGGGGCGAGCAGTACTTC
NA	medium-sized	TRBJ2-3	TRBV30	CAWSVLRGDTQYF	TGTGCCTGGAGTGTACTTAGGGGTGATACGCAGTATTTT
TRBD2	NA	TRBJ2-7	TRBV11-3	CASSLGGSYPYEQYF	TGTGCCAGCAGCTTGGGCGGGAGCTACCCCTACGAGCAGTACTTC
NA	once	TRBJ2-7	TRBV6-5	CASSYSFSGNEQYF	TGTGCCAGCAGTTACTCGTTTTCGGGTAACGAGCAGTACTTC
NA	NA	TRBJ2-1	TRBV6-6	CASSYDLEPYNEQFF	TGTGCCAGCAGTTACGACCTAGAGCCGTACAATGAGCAGTTCTTC
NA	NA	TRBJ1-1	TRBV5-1	CASSLTPTVNTEAFF	TGCGCCAGCAGCTTGACACCCACAGTGAACACTGAAGCTTTCTTT
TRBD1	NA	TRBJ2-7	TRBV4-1	CASSHGDRDSRAYEQYF	TGCGCCAGCAGCCATGGTGACCGGGACAGCCGAGCCTACGAGCAGTACTTC
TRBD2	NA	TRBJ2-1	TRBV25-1	CASSEMGLKQFF	TGTGCCAGCAGTGAAATGGGACTAAAGCAGTTCTTC
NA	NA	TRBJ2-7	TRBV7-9	CASSFGPGDYEQYF	TGTGCCAGCAGCTTCGGACCTGGGGACTACGAGCAGTACTTC
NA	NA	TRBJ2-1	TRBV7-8	CASSLGRNNEQFF	TGTGCCAGCAGCTTAGGCAGAAACAATGAGCAGTTCTTC
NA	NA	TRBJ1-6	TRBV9	CASSVVEGPSPLHF	TGTGCCAGCAGCGTTGTGGAGGGCCCTTCACCCCTCCACTTT
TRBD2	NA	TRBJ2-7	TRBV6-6	CASSYSSSGPYEQYF	TGTGCCAGCAGTTACTCGTCTAGCGGTCCCTACGAGCAGTACTTC
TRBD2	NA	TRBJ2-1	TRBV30	CAWSGIAGVSYNEQFF	TGTGCCTGGAGTGGAATAGCGGGAGTTTCCTACAATGAGCAGTTCTTC
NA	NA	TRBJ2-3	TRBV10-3	CAISWTSTDTQYF	TGTGCCATCAGCTGGACTAGCACAGATACGCAGTATTTT
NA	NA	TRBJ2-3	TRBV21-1	CASSNWVTGTKGLTTDTQYF	TGTGCCAGCAGCAATTGGGTAACCGGGACAAAGGGCCTCACCACAGATACGCAGTATTTT
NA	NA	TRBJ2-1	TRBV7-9	CASSLKGSVGNEQFF	TGTGCCAGCAGCTTGAAAGGGTCGGTGGGCAATGAGCAGTTCTTC
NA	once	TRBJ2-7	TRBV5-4	CASSSGGEQYF	TGTGCCAGCAGCTCCGGAGGCGAGCAGTACTTC
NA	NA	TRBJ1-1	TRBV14	CASSQNGGLNTEAFF	TGTGCCAGCAGCCAAAACGGGGGCTTGAACACTGAAGCTTTCTTT
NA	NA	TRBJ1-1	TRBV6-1	CASSEGRIGRMNTEAFF	TGTGCCAGCAGTGAAGGGAGAATAGGCCGGATGAACACTGAAGCTTTCTTT
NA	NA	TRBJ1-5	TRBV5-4	CASSLAWGQDNQPQHF	TGTGCCAGCAGCTTGGCCTGGGGGCAGGACAATCAGCCCCAGCATTTT
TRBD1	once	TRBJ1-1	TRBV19	CASSTWDSLNTEAFF	TGTGCCAGTAGTACCTGGGACAGCTTGAACACTGAAGCTTTCTTT
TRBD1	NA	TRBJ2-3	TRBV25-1	CASSAGQGSTDTQYF	TGTGCCAGCAGTGCCGGACAGGGCTCCACAGATACGCAGTATTTT
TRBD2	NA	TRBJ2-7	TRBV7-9	CASSLWTSGGFADYEQYF	TGTGCCAGCAGCTTATGGACTAGCGGGGGGTTCGCGGACTACGAGCAGTACTTC
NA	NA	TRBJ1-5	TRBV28	CASSFQGSNQPQHF	TGTGCCAGCAGTTTTCAGGGTAGCAATCAGCCCCAGCATTTT
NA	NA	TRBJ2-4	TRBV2	CASSGDTRGIAKNIQYF	TGTGCCAGCAGTGGGGACACCCGAGGGATAGCCAAAAACATTCAGTACTTC
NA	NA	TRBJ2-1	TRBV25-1	CASSGRGLAAHPNEQFF	TGTGCCAGCAGTGGCCGGGGGTTAGCGGCCCACCCCAATGAGCAGTTCTTC
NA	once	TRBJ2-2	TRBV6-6	CASSYSSTAGELFF	TGTGCCAGCAGTTACTCGAGTACAGCCGGGGAGCTGTTTTTT
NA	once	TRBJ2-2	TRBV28	CASSFRGILIGELFF	TGTGCCAGCAGTTTTCGCGGGATACTCATCGGGGAGCTGTTTTTT
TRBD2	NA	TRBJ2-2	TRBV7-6	CASSLKLSGSETGELFF	TGTGCCAGCAGCTTAAAACTTAGCGGGAGCGAAACCGGGGAGCTGTTTTTT